The 8 T cell receptor beta chains in this list originate from one sample, sequenced in a study of technical replicates of blood from a handful of donors. The protocol was immunoSEQ multiplex PCR, while the TCRdb copy is restricted to in-frame clones and leaves out a portion. The sample consists of approximately 75,000 clones, 80% to 90% of them appearing once. Sequenced sample: PBMCs. The receptors were sampled from a human donor in good health. Some clones in this sample may be carry-over from other donors' samples.

The rearrangement uses TRBV28 and TRBJ2-7; D is undetermined. Germline V lookup: CDR1 MDHEN, CDR2 SYDVKM. Trimming removed 5 bases at V and 3 bases at J, with 11 bases between. The CDR3 extends over 13 amino acids. The CDR3 reads CASSPSAGYEQYF. The CDR3 bases are TGTGCCAGCAGTCCCAGTGCTGGCTACGAGCAGTACTTC. Complete variable domain (other parts from reference TRBV28 and TRBJ2-7): DVKVTQSSRYLVKRTGEKVFLECVQDMDHENMFWYRQDPGLGLRLIYFSYDVKMKEKGDIPEGYSVSREKKERFSLILESASTNQTSMYLCASSPSAGYEQYFGPGTRLTVT.

The rearrangement uses TRBV7-2 and TRBJ2-1, with TRBD2 matching over 10 bases. The CDR3 spans 15 residues. J gave up 7 bases and V 6 bases, and 9 bases lay outside the gene matches. The germline CDR1 and CDR2 sequences are SGHTA and FQGNSA. The CDR3 reads CASSKREGLLNEQFF. CDR3 in DNA: TGTGCCAGCAGTAAGCGGGAGGGCCTCTTGAATGAGCAGTTCTTC.

The chain carries TRBV7-2 and TRBJ1-2; D unclear. The CDR3 runs 16 residues. Trimming shortened V by 3 bases and J by 1 base, and 15 bases separated the two germline ends. Germline values: CDR1 SGHTA, CDR2 FQGNSA. This CDR3 is CASSFYASENNYGYTF. The CDR3 nucleotides are TGTGCCAGCAGCTTTTACGCCTCAGAAAATAACTATGGCTACACCTTC. The variable domain in full, with the rest retrieved from reference TRBV7-2 and TRBJ1-2, is GAGVSQSPSNKVTEKGKDVELRCDPISGHTALYWYRQSLGQGLEFLIYFQGNSAPDKSGLPSDRFSAERTGGSVSTLTIQRTQQEDSAVYLCASSFYASENNYGYTFGSGTRLTVV.

The rearrangement uses TRBV6-1 and TRBJ1-2, with TRBD1 matching 8 bases. Per germline, CDR1 MNHNS and CDR2 SASEGT. Trimming cost V 6 bases and J 3 bases; bases outside gene matches: 6. The CDR3 sequence is 14 residues long. CDR3 nucleotide sequence: TGTGCCAGCAGGGGGACAGGCCTCGACTATGGCTACACCTTC. Residues: CASRGTGLDYGYTF.

The chain has TRBV7-9 and TRBJ2-3, with 10 bases lining up with TRBD2. The CDR3 covers 15 residues. V gave up 4 bases and J gave up 5 bases; unmatched junction bases: 6. Germline V gene sequence: CDR1 SEHNR, CDR2 FQNEAQ (reference sequence). The CDR3 loop is CASSSSGGTGDTQYF. In DNA, the CDR3 is TGTGCCAGCAGCTCTAGCGGGGGTACCGGAGATACGCAGTATTTT.

The V and J genes are TRBV5-1 and TRBJ1-1, with TRBD1 as a possible D gene (6 bases). Germline lookup yields CDR1 SGHRS and CDR2 YFSETQ. The ends were cut back, 2 bases at V and 4 bases at J, with 15 bases in the middle. CDR3 length: 15 residues. Here the CDR3 DNA reads TGCGCCAGCAGCTTTTCGGGGGCGGGGGTCACTGAAGCTTTCTTT. Translated, it gives CASSFSGAGVTEAFF.

The V gene is TRBV7-9, the J gene TRBJ1-1; D is possibly TRBD1 (5 bases). Germline-derived CDR1 and CDR2 are SEHNR and FQNEAQ (reference sequence). CDR3 length equals 15 residues. V was shortened by 3 bases and J by 0 bases, with 11 bases between the two germline ends. CDR3 coding DNA: TGTGCCAGCAGCTTTCCAGGGAACTTGAACACTGAAGCTTTCTTT. Its translation: CASSFPGNLNTEAFF.

This chain uses TRBV7-3 with TRBJ1-4; 9 nucleotides agree with TRBD1. V shed 6 bases and J 7 bases; nucleotides not matched to a gene: 3. The CDR3 is made up of 13 amino acids. Germline assignment: CDR1 SGHTA and CDR2 FQGTGA. In nucleotides, the CDR3 is TGTGCCAGCAGGGGACAGGGTAGTGAAAAACTGTTTTTT. This gives the protein CASRGQGSEKLFF.